Described below is a single T cell receptor beta chain sequence and its context. Antigen: not known. This entry belongs to a study of CD4 T cells in relation to SARS-CoV-2 and coronaviruses. Study-wide context: Controls used an HIV-1 Nef peptide pool or no peptide.

Germline CDR1 and CDR2: DFQATT and SNEGSKA (reference sequence). V was cut by 2 bases and J by 8 bases, with 6 bases left in between. The CDR3 has 10 amino acids. Sequenced by immunoSEQ multiplex PCR; TCRdb stores in-frame clones only, minus some. The profile shows 15,000 to 20,000 clones, 77% of them singletons. The unexposed donors gave CD4+ T cells in about 2010-2019, prior to COVID-19. CD4+ T cells were isolated from the cells after about nine days of culture. The sequence was obtained from a human donor in good health. Sequenced material: CD4+ T cells from PBMCs, cultured in vitro. The V call is TRBV20-1, the J call TRBJ1-1, with D hard to call. This CDR3 is CSARREEAFF. Written as DNA, the CDR3 is TGCAGTGCTAGAAGGGAGGAAGCTTTCTTT.